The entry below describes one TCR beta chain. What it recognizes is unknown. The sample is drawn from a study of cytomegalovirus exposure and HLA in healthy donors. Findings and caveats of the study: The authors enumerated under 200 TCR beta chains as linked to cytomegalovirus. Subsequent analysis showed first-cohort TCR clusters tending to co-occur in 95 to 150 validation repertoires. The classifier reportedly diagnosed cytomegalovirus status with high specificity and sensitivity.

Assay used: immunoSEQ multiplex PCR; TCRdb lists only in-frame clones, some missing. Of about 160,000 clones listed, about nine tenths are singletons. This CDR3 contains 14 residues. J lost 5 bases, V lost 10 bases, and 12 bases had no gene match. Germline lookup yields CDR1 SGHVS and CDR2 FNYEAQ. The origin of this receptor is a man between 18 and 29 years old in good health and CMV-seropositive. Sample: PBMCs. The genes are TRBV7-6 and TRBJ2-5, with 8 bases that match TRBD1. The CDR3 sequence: CATSYRGNLETQYF. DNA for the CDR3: TGTGCCACCTCTTACAGGGGGAATTTGGAGACCCAGTACTTC.